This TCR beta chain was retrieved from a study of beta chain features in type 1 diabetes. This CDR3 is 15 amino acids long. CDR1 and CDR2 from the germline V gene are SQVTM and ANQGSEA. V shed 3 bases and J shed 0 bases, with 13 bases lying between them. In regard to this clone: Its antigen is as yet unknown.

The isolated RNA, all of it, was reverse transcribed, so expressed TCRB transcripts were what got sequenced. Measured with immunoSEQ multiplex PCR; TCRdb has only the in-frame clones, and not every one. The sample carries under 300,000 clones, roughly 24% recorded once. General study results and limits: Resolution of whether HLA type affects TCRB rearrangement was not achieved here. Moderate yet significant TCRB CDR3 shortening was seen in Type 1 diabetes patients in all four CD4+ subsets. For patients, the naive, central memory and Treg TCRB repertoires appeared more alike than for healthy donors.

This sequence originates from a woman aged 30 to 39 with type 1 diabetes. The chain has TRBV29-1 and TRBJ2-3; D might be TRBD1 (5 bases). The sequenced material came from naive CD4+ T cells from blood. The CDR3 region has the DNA TGCAGCGTTGATCGGCAGGGCTATAGCACAGATACGCAGTATTTT. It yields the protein CSVDRQGYSTDTQYF.